This T cell receptor beta chain emerged from a study of control samples from healthy donors and cancer patients. Profiling relied on immunoSEQ multiplex PCR, and the TCRdb table lists in-frame clones only, not all of them. Among 130,000 or so clones, about 90% were seen once, and the ten largest hold less than 40%. Germline-derived CDR1 and CDR2 are SSHAT and FNYEAQ (reference sequence). This CDR3 comprises 15 residues. V lost 2 bases and J 2 bases, leaving 12 bases between the germline ends. This receptor was obtained from a man in his forties or fifties in good health. The V gene is TRBV7-7, the J gene TRBJ2-5; D may match TRBD1 or TRBD2 (6 bases each). Input material: blood. The CDR3 reads CASSLIGGSQETQYF. The CDR3 nucleotides read TGTGCCAGCAGCTTAATCGGGGGCTCGCAAGAGACCCAGTACTTC.